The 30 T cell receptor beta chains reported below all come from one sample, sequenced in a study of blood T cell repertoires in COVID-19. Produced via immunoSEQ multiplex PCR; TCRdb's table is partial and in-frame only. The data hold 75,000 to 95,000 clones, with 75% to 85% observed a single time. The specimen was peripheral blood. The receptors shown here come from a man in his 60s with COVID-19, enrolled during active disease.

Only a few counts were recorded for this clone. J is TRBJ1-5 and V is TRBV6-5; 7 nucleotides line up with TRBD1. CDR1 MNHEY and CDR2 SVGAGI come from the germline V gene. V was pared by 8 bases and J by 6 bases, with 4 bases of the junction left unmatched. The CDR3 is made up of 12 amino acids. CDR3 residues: CASEGATQPQHF. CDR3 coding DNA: TGTGCCAGCGAGGGGGCGACTCAGCCCCAGCATTTT.

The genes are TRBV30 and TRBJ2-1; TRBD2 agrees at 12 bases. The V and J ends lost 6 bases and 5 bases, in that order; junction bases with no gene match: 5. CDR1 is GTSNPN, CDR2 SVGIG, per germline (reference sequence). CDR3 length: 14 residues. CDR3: CACRTSGKNNEQFF. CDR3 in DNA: TGTGCCTGCAGGACTAGCGGGAAGAACAATGAGCAGTTCTTC.

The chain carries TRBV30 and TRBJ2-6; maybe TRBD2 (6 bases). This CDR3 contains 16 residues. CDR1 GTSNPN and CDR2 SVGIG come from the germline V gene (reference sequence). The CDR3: CGLDILPGVGANVLTF. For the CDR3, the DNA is TGTGGCCTGGACATACTGCCGGGAGTTGGGGCCAACGTCCTGACTTTC. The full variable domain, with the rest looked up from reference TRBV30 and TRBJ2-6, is SQTIHQWPATLVQPVGSPLSLECTVEGTSNPNLYWYRQAAGRGLQLLFYSVGIGQISSEVPQNLSASRPQDRQFILSSKKLLLSDSGFYLCGLDILPGVGANVLTFGAGSRLTVL.

The CDR3 sequence: CAVQGDRSYEQYF. The DNA of the CDR3 is TGTGCCGTCCAAGGGGACAGGTCCTACGAGCAGTACTTC. The V and J genes are TRBV6-6 and TRBJ2-7, with 8 bases matching TRBD1. Germline CDR1 is MNHNY and CDR2 is SVGAGI (reference sequence). The CDR3 has 13 amino acids. V lost 11 bases and J lost 1; bases outside the gene matches: 7.

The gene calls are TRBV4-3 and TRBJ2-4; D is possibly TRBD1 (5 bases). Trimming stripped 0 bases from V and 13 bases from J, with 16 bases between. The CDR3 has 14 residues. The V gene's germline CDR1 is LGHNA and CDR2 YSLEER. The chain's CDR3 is CASSQEFRALRQYF. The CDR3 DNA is TGCGCCAGCAGCCAAGAGTTCAGGGCCCTACGCCAGTACTTC.

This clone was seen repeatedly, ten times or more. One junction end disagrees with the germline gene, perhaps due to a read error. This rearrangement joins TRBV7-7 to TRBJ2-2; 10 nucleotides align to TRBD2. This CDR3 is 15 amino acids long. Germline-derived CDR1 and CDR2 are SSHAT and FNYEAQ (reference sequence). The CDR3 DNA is TGTGCTAGCAGCTTAGCGGGAGGTAGCACCGGGGAGCTGTTTTTT. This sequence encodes CASSLAGGSTGELFF.

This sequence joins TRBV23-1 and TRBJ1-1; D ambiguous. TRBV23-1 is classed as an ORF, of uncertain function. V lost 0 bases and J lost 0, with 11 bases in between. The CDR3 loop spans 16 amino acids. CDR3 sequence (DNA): TGCGCCAGCAGTCAATCGAACCCGCTAATGAACACTGAAGCTTTCTTT. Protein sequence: CASSQSNPLMNTEAFF.

The CDR3 region is CASSRGLAGGKDEQFF. CDR3 DNA: TGCGCCAGCAGCCGGGGACTAGCGGGAGGTAAGGATGAGCAGTTCTTC. The chain couples TRBV4-3 to TRBJ2-1; 15 bases are a match to TRBD2. The CDR3 has 16 residues. The germline CDR1 and CDR2 sequences are LGHNA and YSLEER. V gave up 4 bases and J gave up 8 bases; unmatched junction bases: 6.

The CDR3 DNA follows: TGTGCCACCAGCAGGGATGTGGGACAGAAAAACTATGGCTACACCTTC. Protein product: CATSRDVGQKNYGYTF. This chain links TRBV15 with TRBJ1-2, with 7 bases that match TRBD1. The ends lost 3 bases at V and 2 bases at J; junction bases unmatched: 9. Germline V gene lookup returns CDR1 LNHNV and CDR2 YYDKDF (reference sequence). The CDR3 spans 16 residues.

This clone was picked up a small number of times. The CDR3 sequence is CATLVTDTQYF. Written as DNA, the CDR3 is TGTGCCACCCTCGTCACAGATACGCAGTATTTT. The V gene is TRBV10-3, the J gene TRBJ2-3; no definite D call. Per the germline V gene, CDR1 is ENHRY and CDR2 is SYGVKD. The CDR3 has 11 amino acids. V gave up 10 bases and J gave up 2 bases, with 7 bases separating them.

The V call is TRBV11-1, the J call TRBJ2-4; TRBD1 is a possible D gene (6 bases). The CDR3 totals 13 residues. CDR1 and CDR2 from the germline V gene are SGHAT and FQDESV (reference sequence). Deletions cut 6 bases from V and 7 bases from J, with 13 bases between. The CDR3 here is CASRPGQNNIQYF. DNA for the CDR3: TGTGCCAGCAGACCTGGACAGAATAACATTCAGTACTTC.

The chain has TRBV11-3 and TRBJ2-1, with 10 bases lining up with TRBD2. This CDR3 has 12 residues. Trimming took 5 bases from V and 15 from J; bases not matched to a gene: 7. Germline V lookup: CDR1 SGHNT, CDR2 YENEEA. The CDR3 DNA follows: TGTGCCAGCAGCACTACAGCGGGAGGGTTGTTCTTC. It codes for CASSTTAGGLFF. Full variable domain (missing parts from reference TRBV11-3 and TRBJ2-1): EAGVVQSPRYKIIEKKQPVAFWCNPISGHNTLYWYLQNLGQGPELLIRYENEEAVDDSQLPKDRFSAERLKGVDSTLKIQPAELGDSAVYLCASSTTAGGLFFGPGTRLTVL.

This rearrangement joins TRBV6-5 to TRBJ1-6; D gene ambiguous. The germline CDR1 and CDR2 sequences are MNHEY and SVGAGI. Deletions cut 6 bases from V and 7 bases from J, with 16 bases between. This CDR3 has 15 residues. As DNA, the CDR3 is TGTGCCAGCAGCCCCCCGGCCGGGAGCAATTCACCCCTCCACTTT. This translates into CASSPPAGSNSPLHF.

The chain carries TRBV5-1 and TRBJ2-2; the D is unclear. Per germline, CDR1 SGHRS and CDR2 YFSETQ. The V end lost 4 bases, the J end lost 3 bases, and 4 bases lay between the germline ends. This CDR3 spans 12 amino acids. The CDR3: CASSRDTGELFF. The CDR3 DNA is TGCGCCAGCAGCCGGGACACCGGGGAGCTGTTTTTT.

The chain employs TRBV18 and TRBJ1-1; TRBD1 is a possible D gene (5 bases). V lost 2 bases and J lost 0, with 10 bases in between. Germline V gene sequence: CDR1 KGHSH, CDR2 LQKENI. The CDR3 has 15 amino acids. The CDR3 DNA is TGTGCCAGCTCACCAGGGGCAGAAATGAACACTGAAGCTTTCTTT. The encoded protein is CASSPGAEMNTEAFF.

The CDR3 bases are TGCGCCAGCAGCCAAGGTAGGGGGACCTTGGACGAGCAGTACTTC. This sequence encodes CASSQGRGTLDEQYF. V is TRBV4-1 and J is TRBJ2-7; tentative D call: TRBD1 (6 bases). CDR3 size: 15 residues. V was cut by 1 base and J by 5 bases, with 15 bases left in between. The germline CDR1 and CDR2 sequences are MGHRA and YSYEKL.

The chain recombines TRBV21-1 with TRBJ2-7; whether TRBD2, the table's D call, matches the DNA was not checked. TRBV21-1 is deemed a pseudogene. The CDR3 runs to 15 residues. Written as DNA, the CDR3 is TGTGCCAGCAGCAAAGAGGCGGGCCCCACCTACGAGCAGTACTTC. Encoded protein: CASSKEAGPTYEQYF.

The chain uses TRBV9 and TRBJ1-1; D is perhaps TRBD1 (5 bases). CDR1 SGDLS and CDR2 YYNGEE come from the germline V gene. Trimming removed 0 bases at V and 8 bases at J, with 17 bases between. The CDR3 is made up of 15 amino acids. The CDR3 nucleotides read TGTGCCAGCAGCGTAGACTTATCAGGGTTGGGGGAAGCTTTCTTT. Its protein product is CASSVDLSGLGEAFF. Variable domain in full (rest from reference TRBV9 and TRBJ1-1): DSGVTQTPKHLITATGQRVTLRCSPRSGDLSVYWYQQSLDQGLQFLIQYYNGEERAKGNILERFSAQQFPDLHSELNLSSLELGDSALYFCASSVDLSGLGEAFFGQGTRLTVV.

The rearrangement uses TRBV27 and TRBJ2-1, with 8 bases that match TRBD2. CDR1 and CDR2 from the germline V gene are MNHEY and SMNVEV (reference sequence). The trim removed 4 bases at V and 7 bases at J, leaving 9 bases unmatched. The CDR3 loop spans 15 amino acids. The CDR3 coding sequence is TGTGCCAGCAGTTGGGCCAGCGGGAGTCAGAATGAGCAGTTCTTC. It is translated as CASSWASGSQNEQFF.

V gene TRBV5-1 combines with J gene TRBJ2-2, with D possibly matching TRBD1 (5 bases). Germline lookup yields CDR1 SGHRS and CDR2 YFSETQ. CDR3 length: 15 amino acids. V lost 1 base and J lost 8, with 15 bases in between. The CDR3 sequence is CASSLLTGPMGELFF. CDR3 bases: TGCGCCAGCAGCTTGCTTACAGGTCCAATGGGGGAGCTGTTTTTT.

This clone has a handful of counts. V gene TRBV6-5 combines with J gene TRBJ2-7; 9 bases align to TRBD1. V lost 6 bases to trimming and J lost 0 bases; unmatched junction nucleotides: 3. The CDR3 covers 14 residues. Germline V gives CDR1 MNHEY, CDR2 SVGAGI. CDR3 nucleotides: TGTGCCAGCAGGCCGGACAGGGGCTCCTACGAGCAGTACTTC. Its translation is CASRPDRGSYEQYF.

This CDR3 is CASSAQTSGRVADTQYF. The CDR3 DNA follows: TGTGCCAGCAGCGCCCAGACTAGCGGGAGGGTGGCAGATACGCAGTATTTT. The rearrangement links TRBV9 to TRBJ2-3; the match to TRBD2 covers 14 bases. J lost 4 bases, V lost 3 bases, and 7 bases had no gene match. Germline CDR1 is SGDLS and CDR2 is YYNGEE. The CDR3 is 17 amino acids.

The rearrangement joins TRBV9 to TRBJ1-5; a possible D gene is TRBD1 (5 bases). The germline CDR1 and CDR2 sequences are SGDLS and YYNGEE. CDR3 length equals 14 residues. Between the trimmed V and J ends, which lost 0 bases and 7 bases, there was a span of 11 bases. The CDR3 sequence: CASSVDDSKQPQHF. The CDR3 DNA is TGTGCCAGCAGCGTAGATGACAGTAAACAGCCCCAGCATTTT.

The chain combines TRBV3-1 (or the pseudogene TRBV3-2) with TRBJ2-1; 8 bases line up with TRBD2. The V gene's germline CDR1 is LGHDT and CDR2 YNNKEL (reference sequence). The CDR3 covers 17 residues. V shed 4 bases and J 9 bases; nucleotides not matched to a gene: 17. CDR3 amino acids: CASSPLTGTRSPGEQFF. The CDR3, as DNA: TGTGCCAGCAGCCCTCTGACCGGGACTAGGTCCCCCGGTGAGCAGTTCTTC.

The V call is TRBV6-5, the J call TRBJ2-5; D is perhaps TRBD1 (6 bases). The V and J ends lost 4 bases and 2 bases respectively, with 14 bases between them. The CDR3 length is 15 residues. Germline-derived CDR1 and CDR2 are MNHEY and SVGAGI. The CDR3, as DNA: TGTGCCAGCAGTTCCCAGGGGCGGACTCAAGAGACCCAGTACTTC. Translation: CASSSQGRTQETQYF.

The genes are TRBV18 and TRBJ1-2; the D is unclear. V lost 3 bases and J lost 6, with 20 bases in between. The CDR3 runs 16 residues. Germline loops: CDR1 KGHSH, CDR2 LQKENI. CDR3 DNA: TGTGCCAGCTCACCCGGCGCGGGGAGAGGGCGGAATGGCTACACCTTC. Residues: CASSPGAGRGRNGYTF.

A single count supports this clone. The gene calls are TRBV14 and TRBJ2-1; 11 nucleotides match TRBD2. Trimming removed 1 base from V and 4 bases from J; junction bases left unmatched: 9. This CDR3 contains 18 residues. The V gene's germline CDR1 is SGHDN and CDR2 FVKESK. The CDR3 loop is CASSQAGLAGGTYNEQFF. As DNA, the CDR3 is TGTGCCAGCAGCCAAGCAGGGCTAGCGGGGGGTACATACAATGAGCAGTTCTTC.

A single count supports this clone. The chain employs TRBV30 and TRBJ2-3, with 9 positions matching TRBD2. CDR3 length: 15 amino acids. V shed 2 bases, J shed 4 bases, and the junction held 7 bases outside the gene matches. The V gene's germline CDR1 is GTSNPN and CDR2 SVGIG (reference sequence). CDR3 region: CAWSPGGRASDTQYF. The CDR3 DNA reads TGTGCCTGGAGTCCTGGCGGGAGGGCCTCAGATACGCAGTATTTT.

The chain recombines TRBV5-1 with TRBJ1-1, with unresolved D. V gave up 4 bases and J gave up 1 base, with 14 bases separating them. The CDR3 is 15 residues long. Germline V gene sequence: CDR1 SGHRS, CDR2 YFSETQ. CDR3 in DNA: TGCGCCAGCAGCCTCGTACCGCCAGGGAACACTGAAGCTTTCTTT. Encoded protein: CASSLVPPGNTEAFF.

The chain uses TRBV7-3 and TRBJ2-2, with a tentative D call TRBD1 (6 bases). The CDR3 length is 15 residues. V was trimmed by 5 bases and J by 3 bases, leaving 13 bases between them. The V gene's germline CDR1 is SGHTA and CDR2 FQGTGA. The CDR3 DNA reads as TGTGCCAGCAGCAGAGACAGGACCGACACCGGGGAGCTGTTTTTT. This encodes CASSRDRTDTGELFF. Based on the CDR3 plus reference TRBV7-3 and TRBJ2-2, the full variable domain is GAGVSQTPSNKVTEKGKYVELRCDPISGHTALYWYRQSLGQGPEFLIYFQGTGAADDSGLPNDRFFAVRPEGSVSTLKIQRTERGDSAVYLCASSRDRTDTGELFFGEGSRLTVL.